This entry lists 23 T cell receptor beta chains sequenced from one sample in a study of early T cells in non-severe SARS-CoV-2 infection. TCRdb itself ran the 5' RACE reads through MiXCR, one entry per CDR3 protein. This sample has just over 25,000 distinct CDR3 sequences; about 4% occur once, and the top ten carry about a tenth. The sequencing input was whole blood. The receptors come from an adult who was a healthcare worker with PCR-confirmed SARS-CoV-2 infection or an uninfected control (not recorded which).

This clonotype was seen only a few times. The chain links TRBV7-3 to TRBJ2-1, with 10 positions matching TRBD2. This CDR3 has 14 amino acids. In germline, CDR1 is SGHTA, CDR2 FQGTGA. V lost 5 bases and J lost 9; bases outside the gene matches: 7. CDR3 amino acids: CASSGLAGVGEQFF. The CDR3 nucleotides are TGTGCCAGCAGCGGGCTAGCGGGAGTAGGTGAGCAGTTCTTC.

In this sample, this clonotype turned up a few times. J is TRBJ2-3 and V is TRBV28; 8 bases map to TRBD2. The CDR3 has 15 residues. Germline V CDR1 and CDR2: MDHEN, SYDVKM. Trimming took 3 bases from V and 5 from J; bases not matched to a gene: 7. CDR3 loop: CASSFPGRAVDTQYF. Written as DNA, the CDR3 is TGTGCCAGCAGTTTTCCCGGGAGGGCCGTAGATACGCAGTATTTT.

This clonotype has more than one count but fewer than ten. The chain recombines TRBV4-2 with TRBJ2-1, with D possibly being TRBD2 (6 bases). Trimming removed 0 bases at V and 5 bases at J, with 11 bases between. Germline V gives CDR1 LGHNA, CDR2 YNFKEQ. This CDR3 is 15 amino acids long. The chain's CDR3 is CASSQDWDLDNEQFF. The CDR3 coding sequence is TGTGCCAGCAGCCAAGACTGGGACTTAGACAATGAGCAGTTCTTC.

The genes are TRBV7-8 and TRBJ2-7; D gene ambiguous. From germline, CDR1 is SGHVS and CDR2 FQNEAQ. V was clipped by 0 bases and J by 2 bases, with 11 bases between them. This CDR3 contains 15 residues. The CDR3 DNA sequence: TGTGCCAGCAGCTTAGCGTTGTCAGAAGCCTACGAGCAGTACTTC. It specifies CASSLALSEAYEQYF.

The sample holds many counts of this clonotype. The chain employs TRBV30 and TRBJ1-1, with D hard to call. Germline CDR1 reads GTSNPN; CDR2 reads SVGIG (reference sequence). V lost 0 bases and J lost 1, with 6 bases in between. The CDR3 contains 13 residues. The DNA of the CDR3 is TGTGCCTGGAGTGTCTCCCCGAACACTGAAGCTTTCTTT. Translation: CAWSVSPNTEAFF.

With respect to this clonotype: This may be a read error, as it is one base from a much larger clone. The conserved final phenylalanine or tryptophan is absent from the CDR3, which likely points to a read error. The J gene is TRBJ2-3, the V gene TRBV6-4; 10 bases align to TRBD2. Germline loops: CDR1 MRHNA, CDR2 SNTAGT. There are 15 residues in the CDR3. Germline trimming cut 2 bases from V and 1 base from J; bases unmatched to any gene: 0. Here the CDR3 reads CASSDLAGGTDTQYS. The CDR3 DNA is TGTGCCAGCAGTGACCTAGCGGGAGGCACAGATACGCAGTATTCT.

This clonotype was recorded at least ten times. The V call is TRBV6-1, the J call TRBJ2-2; 10 bases match TRBD2. The CDR3 contains 16 residues. Germline CDR1 MNHNS, CDR2 SASEGT. The trim removed 5 bases at V and 1 base at J, leaving 4 bases unmatched. DNA of the CDR3: TGTGCCAGCAGTTCAGCGGGAGGGTTGAACACCGGGGAGCTGTTTTTT. Its translation is CASSSAGGLNTGELFF.

This clonotype has at least ten counts. The chain uses TRBV6-2 or TRBV6-3 and TRBJ1-3, with D unclear. Looked up from germline, CDR1 is MNHEY and CDR2 is SVGEGT. The CDR3 is made up of 15 amino acids. Trimming removed 5 bases from V and 4 bases from J, with 15 bases in between. CDR3 DNA: TGTGCCAGCAGTCGTGCCGGTGGACGCGGAAACACCATATATTTT. It encodes CASSRAGGRGNTIYF.

This chain links TRBV7-2 with TRBJ2-1, with 8 bases that match TRBD2. The germline V gene has CDR1 SGHTA and CDR2 FQGNSA. J lost 6 bases, V lost 5 bases, and 12 bases had no gene match. The CDR3 spans 16 residues. The CDR3 nucleotides are TGTGCCAGCAGCCCTATGACTAGCGCTCCTTTCAATGAGCAGTTCTTC. Amino acid sequence: CASSPMTSAPFNEQFF.

This clonotype was counted many times. The rearrangement uses TRBV6-2 or TRBV6-3 and TRBJ2-5; D remains unclear. Trimming shortened V by 4 bases and J by 5 bases, and 20 bases separated the two germline ends. Germline V gene data show CDR1 as MNHEY and CDR2 as SVGEGT. The CDR3 has 16 amino acids. For the CDR3, the DNA is TGTGCCAGCAGTTCAGGATTAGCCCAGGTGGTGGAGACCCAGTACTTC. It yields the protein CASSSGLAQVVETQYF.

The chain has TRBV7-9 and TRBJ1-1; no reliable D call. The germline V gene encodes CDR1 SEHNR and CDR2 FQNEAQ (reference sequence). Trimming stripped 5 bases from V and 0 bases from J, with 10 bases between. The length of the CDR3 is 14 residues. The CDR3 is CASSVDAMNTEAFF. The CDR3 region has the DNA TGTGCCAGCAGCGTCGACGCAATGAACACTGAAGCTTTCTTT.

The table lists this clonotype with many counts. V is TRBV10-3 and J is TRBJ1-3, with a possible D match to TRBD1 (5 bases). The V gene's germline CDR1 is ENHRY and CDR2 SYGVKD. V lost 10 bases, J lost 3 bases, and 10 bases lay in between. The CDR3 sequence is 12 residues long. This CDR3 is CATEGSGNTIYF. The CDR3, as DNA: TGTGCCACCGAGGGGAGTGGAAACACCATATATTTT.

This clonotype came up many times. The chain uses TRBV11-2 and TRBJ2-1; D not resolved. The CDR3 totals 12 residues. Trimming shortened V by 1 base and J by 9 bases, and 7 bases separated the two germline ends. From germline, CDR1 is SGHAT and CDR2 FQNNGV. Here the CDR3 DNA reads TGTGCCAGCAGCTTAGGACGAATTGAGCAGTTCTTC. This sequence encodes CASSLGRIEQFF.

This clonotype has a handful of counts. V usage is TRBV20-1 and J usage is TRBJ2-1; D is tentatively TRBD1 or TRBD2 (5 bases each). The CDR3 is 14 residues long. V lost 5 bases to trimming and J lost 5 bases, with 16 bases between them. Germline V gene sequence: CDR1 DFQATT, CDR2 SNEGSKA (reference sequence). CDR3 sequence (DNA): TGCAGTGCTCCTTTGACGGGACGGGACAATGAGCAGTTCTTC. The encoded protein is CSAPLTGRDNEQFF.

Many counts were recorded for this clonotype. The V and J genes are TRBV7-6 and TRBJ2-1; 7 nucleotides agree with TRBD2. V was pared by 6 bases and J by 1 base, with 9 bases of the junction left unmatched. Germline V gene data show CDR1 as SGHVS and CDR2 as FNYEAQ. This CDR3 region has 16 residues. The CDR3 coding sequence is TGTGCCAGCAGGAGTGAAGCGGGGCCGTCCTACAATGAGCAGTTCTTC. Residues: CASRSEAGPSYNEQFF.

This clonotype was recorded many times. In DNA form, the CDR3 reads TGTGCCTGGAGTGTAACAGGGGGCTACGAGCAGTACTTC. Protein sequence: CAWSVTGGYEQYF. This chain joins TRBV30 and TRBJ2-7; TRBD1 agrees at 8 bases. V dropped 0 bases and J dropped 3; count of bases not matched to a gene: 1. Germline V gene sequence: CDR1 GTSNPN, CDR2 SVGIG (reference sequence). The length of the CDR3 is 13 residues.

This clonotype has at least ten counts. This rearrangement joins TRBV5-4 to TRBJ2-1, with D possibly being TRBD2 (5 bases). This CDR3 has 15 amino acids. Trimming removed 4 bases from V and 5 bases from J, with 16 bases in between. The germline V gene encodes CDR1 SGHNT and CDR2 YYREEE (reference sequence). The CDR3 DNA is TGTGCCAGCAGCCACGCGGAGCGGTTAAACAATGAGCAGTTCTTC. This gives the protein CASSHAERLNNEQFF.

This clonotype was seen many times. The chain couples TRBV4-2 to TRBJ2-7; possible D gene TRBD1, 5 bases. Germline V gene data show CDR1 as LGHNA and CDR2 as YNFKEQ. This CDR3 spans 16 amino acids. V lost 0 bases and J 6 bases, leaving 18 bases between the germline ends. The chain's CDR3 is CASSQEGQRFSGEQYF. In DNA, the CDR3 is TGTGCCAGCAGCCAAGAAGGACAAAGATTCAGTGGCGAGCAGTACTTC.

There are many counts of this clonotype. CDR3 in amino acids: CASSQYTGGAETQYF. The CDR3 nucleotides are TGTGCCAGCAGCCAATACACAGGGGGTGCAGAGACCCAGTACTTC. This sequence joins TRBV7-9 and TRBJ2-5; TRBD1 agrees at 8 bases. Germline values: CDR1 SEHNR, CDR2 FQNEAQ (reference sequence). V lost 5 bases, J lost 4 bases, and 9 bases stayed unmatched. The length of the CDR3 is 15 residues.

This clonotype occurred many times. The J gene is TRBJ2-6, the V gene TRBV6-2 or TRBV6-3; D unclear. Trimming left V 5 bases short and J 0 bases short, with 14 bases between. The CDR3 is 17 residues long. CDR1 is MNHEY, CDR2 SVGEGT, per germline. The CDR3 reads CASSLNRLLSGANVLTF. The CDR3 DNA is TGTGCCAGCAGTCTCAATAGGCTACTCTCTGGGGCCAACGTCCTGACTTTC.

There are many counts of this clonotype. CDR3 loop: CASSERMGLIYEQYF. DNA of the CDR3: TGTGCCAGCAGTGAACGGATGGGACTAATATACGAGCAGTACTTC. J is TRBJ2-7 and V is TRBV6-1, with 7 nucleotides matching TRBD2. This CDR3 has 15 residues. J gave up 4 bases and V 2 bases, and 8 bases lay outside the gene matches. Germline V gives CDR1 MNHNS, CDR2 SASEGT.

Notes on this clonotype: This could be a read error, since a much larger clone is one nucleotide away. The chain employs TRBV27 and TRBJ2-7; a possible D gene is TRBD2 (6 bases). This CDR3 region has 14 residues. From germline, CDR1 is MNHEY and CDR2 SMNVEV (reference sequence). This CDR3 is CASSKAGLSSEQYF. CDR3 nucleotides: TGTGCCAGCAGTAAAGCGGGCCTATCCTCCGAGCAGTACTTC.

This clonotype is medium-sized (0.01 to 0.1%). This sequence joins TRBV28 and TRBJ1-1; D not certain. CDR3 length: 11 amino acids. V lost 3 bases and J lost 4, with 3 bases in between. CDR1 and CDR2 (germline): MDHEN, SYDVKM. The CDR3 sequence: CASSFPTEAFF. CDR3 coding DNA: TGTGCCAGCAGTTTCCCCACTGAAGCTTTCTTT.